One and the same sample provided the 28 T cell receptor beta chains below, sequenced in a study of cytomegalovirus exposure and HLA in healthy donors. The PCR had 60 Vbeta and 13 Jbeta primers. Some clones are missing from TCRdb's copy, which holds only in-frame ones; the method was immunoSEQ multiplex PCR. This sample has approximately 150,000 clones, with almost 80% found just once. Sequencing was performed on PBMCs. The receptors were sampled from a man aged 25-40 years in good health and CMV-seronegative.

The CDR3 region is CASSLDGRASGTGELFF. CDR3 coding DNA: TGTGCCAGCAGCTTAGACGGTAGGGCTAGCGGCACCGGGGAGCTGTTTTTT. The chain recombines TRBV7-3 with TRBJ2-2, with 7 bases identical to TRBD2. Germline lookup yields CDR1 SGHTA and CDR2 FQGTGA. The CDR3 spans 17 residues. V gave up 2 bases and J gave up 4 bases; unmatched junction bases: 10.

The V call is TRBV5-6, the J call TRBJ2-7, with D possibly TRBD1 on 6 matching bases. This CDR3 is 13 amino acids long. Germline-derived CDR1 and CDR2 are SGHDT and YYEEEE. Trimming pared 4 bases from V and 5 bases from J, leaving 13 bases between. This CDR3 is CASSPIQGHEQYF. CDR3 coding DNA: TGTGCCAGCAGCCCTATACAGGGCCACGAGCAGTACTTC.

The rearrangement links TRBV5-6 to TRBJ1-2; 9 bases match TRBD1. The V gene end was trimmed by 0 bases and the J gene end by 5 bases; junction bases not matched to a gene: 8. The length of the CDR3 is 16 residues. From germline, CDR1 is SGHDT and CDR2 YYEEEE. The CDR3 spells CASSLALDRGGYGYTF. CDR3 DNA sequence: TGTGCCAGCAGCTTGGCCTTAGACAGGGGGGGATATGGCTACACCTTC.

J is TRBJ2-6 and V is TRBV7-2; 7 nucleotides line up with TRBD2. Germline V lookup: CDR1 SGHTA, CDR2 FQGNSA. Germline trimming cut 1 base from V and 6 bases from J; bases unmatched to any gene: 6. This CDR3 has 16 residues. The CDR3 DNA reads TGTGCCAGCAGCTTAGACGGGACTATAGAGGCCAACGTCCTGACTTTC. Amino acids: CASSLDGTIEANVLTF.

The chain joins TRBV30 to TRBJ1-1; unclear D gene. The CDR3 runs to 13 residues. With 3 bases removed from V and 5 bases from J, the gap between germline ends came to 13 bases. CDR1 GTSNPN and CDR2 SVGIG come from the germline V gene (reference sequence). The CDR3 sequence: CAWRLLRLTEAFF. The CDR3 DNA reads TGTGCCTGGAGATTACTAAGGCTGACTGAAGCTTTCTTT.

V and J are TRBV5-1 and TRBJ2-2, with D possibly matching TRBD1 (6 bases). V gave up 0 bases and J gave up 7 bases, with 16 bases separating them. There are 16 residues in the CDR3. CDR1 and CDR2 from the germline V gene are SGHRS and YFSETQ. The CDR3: CASSLGGGGHVGELFF. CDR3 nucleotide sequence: TGCGCCAGCAGCTTGGGAGGTGGGGGCCACGTCGGGGAGCTGTTTTTT.

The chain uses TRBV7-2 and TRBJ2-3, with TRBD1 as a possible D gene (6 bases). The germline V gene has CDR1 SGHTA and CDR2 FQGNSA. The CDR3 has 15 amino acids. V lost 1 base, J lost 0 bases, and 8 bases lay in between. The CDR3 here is CASSLGGRSTDTQYF. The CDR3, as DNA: TGTGCCAGCAGCTTAGGGGGGCGGAGCACAGATACGCAGTATTTT.

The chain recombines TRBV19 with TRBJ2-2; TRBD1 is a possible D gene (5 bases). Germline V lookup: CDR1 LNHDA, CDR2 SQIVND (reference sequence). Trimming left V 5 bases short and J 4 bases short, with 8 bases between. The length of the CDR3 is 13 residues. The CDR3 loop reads CASSDRGTGELFF. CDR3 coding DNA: TGTGCCAGTAGTGATAGGGGCACCGGGGAGCTGTTTTTT.

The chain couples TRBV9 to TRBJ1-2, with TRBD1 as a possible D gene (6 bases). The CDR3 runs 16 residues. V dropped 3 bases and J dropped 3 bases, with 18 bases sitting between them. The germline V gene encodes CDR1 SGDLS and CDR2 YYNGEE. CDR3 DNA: TGTGCCAGCAGCGAAAAGGCGCCAGGGGTCCACTATGGCTACACCTTC. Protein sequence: CASSEKAPGVHYGYTF.

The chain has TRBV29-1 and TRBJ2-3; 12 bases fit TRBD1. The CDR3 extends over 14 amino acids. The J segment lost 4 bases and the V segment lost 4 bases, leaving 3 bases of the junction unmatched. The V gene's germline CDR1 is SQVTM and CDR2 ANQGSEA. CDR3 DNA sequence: TGCAGCGTTGGGGGGACAGGGGGCCCAGATACGCAGTATTTT. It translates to CSVGGTGGPDTQYF.

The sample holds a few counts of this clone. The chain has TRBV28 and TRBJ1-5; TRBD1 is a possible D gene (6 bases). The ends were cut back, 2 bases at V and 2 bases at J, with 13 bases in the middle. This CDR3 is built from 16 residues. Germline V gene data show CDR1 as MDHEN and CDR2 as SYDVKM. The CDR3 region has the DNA TGTGCCAGCAGTTTAATCCGGTCAGGGGGCAATCAGCCCCAGCATTTT. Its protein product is CASSLIRSGGNQPQHF.

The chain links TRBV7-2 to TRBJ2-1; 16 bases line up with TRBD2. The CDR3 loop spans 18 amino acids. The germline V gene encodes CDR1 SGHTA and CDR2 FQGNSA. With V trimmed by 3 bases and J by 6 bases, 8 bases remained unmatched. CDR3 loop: CASSFPGLAGGPGNEQFF. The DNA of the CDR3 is TGTGCCAGCAGCTTCCCGGGACTAGCGGGAGGGCCCGGCAATGAGCAGTTCTTC.

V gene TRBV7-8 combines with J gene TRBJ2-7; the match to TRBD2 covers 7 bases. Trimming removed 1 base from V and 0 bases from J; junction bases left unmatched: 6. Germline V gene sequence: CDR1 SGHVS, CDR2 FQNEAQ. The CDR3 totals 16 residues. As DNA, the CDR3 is TGTGCCAGCAGCTTAGGGAGCGGGGTGCCCTCCTACGAGCAGTACTTC. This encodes CASSLGSGVPSYEQYF.

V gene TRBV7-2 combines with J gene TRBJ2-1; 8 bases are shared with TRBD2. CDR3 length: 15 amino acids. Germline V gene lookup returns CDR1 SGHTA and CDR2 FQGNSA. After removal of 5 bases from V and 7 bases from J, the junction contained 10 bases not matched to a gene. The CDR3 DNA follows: TGTGCCAGCAGCCAACCCGGACTAGCCTCGAATGAGCAGTTCTTC. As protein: CASSQPGLASNEQFF.

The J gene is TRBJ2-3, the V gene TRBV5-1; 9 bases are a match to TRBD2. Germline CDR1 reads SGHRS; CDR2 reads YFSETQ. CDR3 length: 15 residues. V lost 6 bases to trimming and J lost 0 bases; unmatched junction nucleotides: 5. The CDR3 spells CASTDSGGSTDTQYF. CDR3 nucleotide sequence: TGCGCCAGCACGGATAGCGGGGGAAGCACAGATACGCAGTATTTT.

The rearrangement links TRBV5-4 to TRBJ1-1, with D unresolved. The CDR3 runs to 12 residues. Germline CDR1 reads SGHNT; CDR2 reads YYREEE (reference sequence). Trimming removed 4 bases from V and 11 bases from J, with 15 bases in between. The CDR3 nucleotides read TGTGCCAGCAGCCGGGAGGAGGGTTTGGCTTTCTTT. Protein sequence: CASSREEGLAFF.

In DNA, the CDR3 is TGTGCCAGCAGTTACTTGACAGGGAATAGCAATCAGCCCCAGCATTTT. Protein sequence: CASSYLTGNSNQPQHF. V usage is TRBV6-6 and J usage is TRBJ1-5, with 7 bases fitting TRBD1. This CDR3 spans 16 amino acids. The V gene end was trimmed by 1 base and the J gene end by 0 bases; junction bases not matched to a gene: 3. Germline loops: CDR1 MNHNY, CDR2 SVGAGI (reference sequence).

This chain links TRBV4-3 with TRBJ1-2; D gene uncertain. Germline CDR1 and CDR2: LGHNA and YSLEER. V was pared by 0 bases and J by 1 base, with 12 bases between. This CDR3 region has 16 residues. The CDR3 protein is CASSQEHSWSNYGYTF. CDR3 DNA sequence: TGCGCCAGCAGCCAAGAGCACTCTTGGAGTAACTATGGCTACACCTTC.

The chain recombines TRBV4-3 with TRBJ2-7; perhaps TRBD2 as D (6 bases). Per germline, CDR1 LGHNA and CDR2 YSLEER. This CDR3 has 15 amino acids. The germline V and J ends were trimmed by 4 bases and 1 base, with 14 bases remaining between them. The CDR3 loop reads CASSLGKRASYEQYF. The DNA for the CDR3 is TGCGCCAGCAGCCTGGGGAAGCGGGCTTCCTACGAGCAGTACTTC.

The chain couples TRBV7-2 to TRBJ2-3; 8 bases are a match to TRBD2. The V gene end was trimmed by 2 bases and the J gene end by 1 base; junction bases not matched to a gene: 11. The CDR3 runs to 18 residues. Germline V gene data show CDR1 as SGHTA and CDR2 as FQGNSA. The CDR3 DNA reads TGTGCCAGCAGCTTATTACCTCCGGGACTAGGGGGCACAGATACGCAGTATTTT. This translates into CASSLLPPGLGGTDTQYF. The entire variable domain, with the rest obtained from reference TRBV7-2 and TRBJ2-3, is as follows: GAGVSQSPSNKVTEKGKDVELRCDPISGHTALYWYRQSLGQGLEFLIYFQGNSAPDKSGLPSDRFSAERTGGSVSTLTIQRTQQEDSAVYLCASSLLPPGLGGTDTQYFGPGTRLTVL.

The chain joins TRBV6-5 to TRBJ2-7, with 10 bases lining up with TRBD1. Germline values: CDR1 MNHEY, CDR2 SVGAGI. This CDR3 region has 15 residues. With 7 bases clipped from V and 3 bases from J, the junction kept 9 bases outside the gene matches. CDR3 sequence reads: CASKTGTGVYYEQYF. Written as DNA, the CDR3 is TGTGCCAGCAAGACCGGGACAGGGGTATACTACGAGCAGTACTTC.

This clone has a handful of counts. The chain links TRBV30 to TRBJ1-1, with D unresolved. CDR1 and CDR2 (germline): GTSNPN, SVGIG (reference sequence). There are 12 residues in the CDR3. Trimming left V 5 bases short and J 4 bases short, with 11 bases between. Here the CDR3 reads CAWGNGGTEAFF. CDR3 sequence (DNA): TGTGCCTGGGGTAACGGTGGCACTGAAGCTTTCTTT.

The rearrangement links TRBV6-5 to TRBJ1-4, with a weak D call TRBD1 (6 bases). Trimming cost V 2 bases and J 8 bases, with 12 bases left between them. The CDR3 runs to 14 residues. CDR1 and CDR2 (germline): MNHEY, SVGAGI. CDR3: CASSYAIRGEKLFF. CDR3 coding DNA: TGTGCCAGCAGTTACGCCATAAGGGGGGAAAAACTGTTTTTT.

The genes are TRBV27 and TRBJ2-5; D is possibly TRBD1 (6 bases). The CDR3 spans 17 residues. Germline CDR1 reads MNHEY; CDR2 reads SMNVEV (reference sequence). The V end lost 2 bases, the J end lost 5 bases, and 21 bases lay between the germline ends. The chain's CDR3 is CASSLKIRGRGHETQYF. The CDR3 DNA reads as TGTGCCAGCAGTTTAAAGATCCGGGGCAGGGGACACGAGACCCAGTACTTC.

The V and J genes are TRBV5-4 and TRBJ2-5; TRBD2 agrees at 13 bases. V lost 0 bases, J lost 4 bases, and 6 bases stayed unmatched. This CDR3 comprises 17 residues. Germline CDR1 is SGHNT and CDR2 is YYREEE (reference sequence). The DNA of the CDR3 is TGTGCCAGCAGCTTGGCCAACAGACTAGCGGGAGGAGAGACCCAGTACTTC. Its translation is CASSLANRLAGGETQYF.

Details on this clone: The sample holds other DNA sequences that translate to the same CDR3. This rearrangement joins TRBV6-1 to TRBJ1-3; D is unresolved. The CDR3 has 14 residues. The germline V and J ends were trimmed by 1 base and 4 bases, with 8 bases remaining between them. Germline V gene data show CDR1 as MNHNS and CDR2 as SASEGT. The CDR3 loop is CASSEGSSGNTIYF. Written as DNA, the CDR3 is TGTGCCAGCAGTGAAGGTTCTTCGGGAAACACCATATATTTT.

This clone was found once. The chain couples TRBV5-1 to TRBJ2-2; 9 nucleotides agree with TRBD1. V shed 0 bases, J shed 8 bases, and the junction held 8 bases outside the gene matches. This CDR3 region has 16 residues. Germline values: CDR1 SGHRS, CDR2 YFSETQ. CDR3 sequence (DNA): TGCGCCAGCAGCTTGGAGGGACAGGGTTCCGGTGGGGAGCTGTTTTTT. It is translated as CASSLEGQGSGGELFF.

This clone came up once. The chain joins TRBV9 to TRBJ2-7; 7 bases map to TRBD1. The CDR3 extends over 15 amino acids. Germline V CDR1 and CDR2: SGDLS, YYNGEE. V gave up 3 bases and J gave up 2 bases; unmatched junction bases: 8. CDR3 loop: CASSETGVPTYEQYF. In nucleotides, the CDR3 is TGTGCCAGCAGCGAAACAGGGGTCCCTACCTACGAGCAGTACTTC.